What follows describes a single T cell receptor beta chain. The antigen is undetermined. The data were taken from a study of cytomegalovirus exposure and HLA in healthy donors. Whole-study results and caveats: The classifier reportedly diagnosed cytomegalovirus status with high specificity and sensitivity. Rare sequences made up most TCRs, while some public TCRs were found in many donors.

The J segment lost 5 bases and the V segment lost 0 bases, leaving 5 bases of the junction unmatched. CDR1 is SGHRS and CDR2 is YFSETQ in the germline V gene. The CDR3 sequence is 14 residues long. Produced via immunoSEQ multiplex PCR; TCRdb's table is partial and in-frame only. Of hundreds of thousands of clones in the sample, roughly 84% are singletons; the top ten hold approximately 2%. This receptor was identified in a woman aged 18-35 years in good health and CMV-seropositive. This sequence joins TRBV5-1 and TRBJ2-7, with TRBD2 identical over 7 bases. Sequenced sample: PBMCs. The CDR3 nucleotides read TGCGCCAGCAGCTTGGGGCGGGAGATGGACGAGCAGTACTTC. It encodes CASSLGREMDEQYF.